This T cell receptor (beta chain) was retrieved from a study of cytomegalovirus exposure and HLA in healthy donors (dated 2017 in TCRdb). Describing the broader study: In an earlier analysis of 587 of the donors, 250 to 350 Gb of sequence data and 117 million unique TCR beta sequences from 150 million to 200 million T cells were reported. An early release that covered 500 to 800 HLA-typed donors contained 300 to 350 gigabases of sequencing data and tens of millions of unique TCR sequences. Of the roughly 420 genotyped donors, 80% to 90% were placed in the genetic ancestry cluster associated with self-reported Caucasian donors. The study aimed to test whether cataloging public T cell receptors could reveal signatures of past pathogen exposure. The study used immunosequencing to profile the T cell repertoires of some 600 subjects and linked those repertoires to cytomegalovirus serostatus. Besides the first cohort of roughly 640 subjects, a separate validation cohort made up of 120 different subjects was used. To predict cytomegalovirus infection status, the study brought together high-throughput TCR immunosequencing, statistical association of individual TCRs with disease status, and machine learning. A later analysis re-examined previously published TCR beta repertoires from 610 or so donors and added high-resolution HLA genotyping to investigate patterns of TCR occurrence. The later analysis used no new phenotypic data to find candidate immune exposures, relying instead on TCR beta sequences and their occurrence across donors. To decide whether each TCR beta V gene segment behaved as functional or pseudogenic, an earlier analysis of over 500 of the donors relied on high-throughput TCR beta sequencing. Donor age, sex, ethnicity and CMV serostatus were collected together with the repertoire data. Genome-wide SNP genotypes for about three fifths of the roughly 670 donors were used in a later genetic analysis, which treated that subset as a discovery cohort. All discovery cohort repertoires had been generated on a single sequencing platform. Class I and class II HLA loci were covered by the typing at four-digit resolution. Typing coverage differed by locus: A, B, C, DRB1 and DQB1 were typed in roughly 620-640 donors, DQA1 in approximately 520, DPA1 in around 600, and DPB1 in roughly 450. Several DR-DQ haplotypes were handled as single units for association and clustering because linkage in the cohort was strong. Among around 400 genotyped donors of the cohort, an average of around 240,000 unique TCR beta nucleotide sequences was sequenced per donor, of which 15% to 20% were non-productive.

Library construction relied on the immunoSEQ multiplex PCR assay. The multiplex PCR relied on a mix of 60 forward primers for TCR Vbeta segments and 13 reverse primers for TCR Jbeta segments. A multiplex PCR assay on genomic DNA amplified the CDR3 region of rearranged TCR beta genes. Amplified TCR beta libraries were sequenced as 87-base-pair reads on the Illumina HiSeq System. Turning to the authors' computational methods: A later analysis counted tens of millions of unique TCR beta chains across the 550 to 800 repertoires, and roughly 10 million of these chains were shared by at least two donors. To remove PCR and sequencing errors, raw reads were error-corrected and collapsed into unique sequences using a nearest-neighbor algorithm that merged closely related sequences. V, D and J gene segments were assigned by aligning CDR3 sequences to IMGT reference sequences. For a sequence to be retained, a match of at least six nucleotides to both a V gene segment and a J gene segment was required. A rearrangement counted as productive if the CDR3 had no stop codons and remained in frame with V and J, and every other rearrangement counted as non-productive. Following IMGT convention, CDR3 was defined as the stretch from the second conserved V-encoded cysteine up to the conserved J-encoded phenylalanine. Sequences without an unambiguous match to a single V gene segment were excluded from the earlier analysis of approximately 600 of the donors. In an earlier analysis of 587 of the donors, a V segment was called functional when productive rearrangements were above 56.7%, and segregating when the standard deviation between donors exceeded 5%. A statistical classification framework was developed to diagnose cytomegalovirus status using the catalog of TCR beta chain sequences. V and J gene assignment, in a later analysis, came from comparing TCR nucleotide sequences with IMGT/GENE-DB human TR gene sequences. In a later analysis, CDR3 sequences and most-parsimonious VDJ recombination scenarios were assigned using the TCRdist pipeline. In a later analysis, each TCR beta chain was defined by its CDR3 amino acid sequence together with its V-gene family, and reads lacking a unique V-gene family were excluded. To address suspected cross-contamination and a sequencing artifact, a later analysis removed roughly 640 highly shared, low-generation-probability nucleotide sequences. In a later analysis, a clonal expansion index was calculated for each public chain from normalized within-repertoire ranks of inferred template counts. In a later analysis, generation probabilities were computed with a VDJ recombination model fitted to out-of-frame rearrangements, and the resulting probabilities were checked against IGoR. A later analysis scored TCR-TCR, TCR-HLA and TCR-CMV co-occurrence with hypergeometric tests, applying a repertoire-size bias correction to TCR pairs. False discovery rates were estimated in a later analysis by permuting HLA or CMV assignments 20 times. A later analysis grouped co-occurring TCRs with DBSCAN, adding TCRdist sequence similarity when clustering within HLA-allele-positive subsets. Co-occurrence clustering excluded repertoires with fewer than 30,000 or more than 120,000 public chains, plus five with anomalous nucleotide sharing. In TCRdb, the immuneACCESS table is reduced to in-frame sequences with V and J assigned. These tables do not hold every clone; where another copy was compared, an unresolved V gene accounts for under half, and the others remain unexplained. V, J and clone size were drawn from that table, and D and trimming were deduced from the DNA. The sample's own table lists some 51,000 clones. Of the sample, roughly 25% falls within the top ten clones.

To note about this clone: The antigen this receptor binds is unknown.

Points the paper makes about the study in general: The authors suggested that the approach could potentially be generalized to other disease states and immunological phenotypes. A later genetic analysis reported fewer N-insertions in productive TCRs among donors in an Asian-associated ancestry cluster than the roughly 720-donor mean. In a later genetic analysis, a missense DCLRE1C variant was associated with V-gene and J-gene trimming of TCR beta chains, and the association was replicated in an independent cohort. Broadly in line with IMGT annotations, most TCR beta V segments showed up in productive rearrangements about 87% or about 30% of the time in an earlier analysis of several hundred of the donors. Most TCR sequences were observed very rarely across donors, whereas some public TCRs were present in many individuals. CMV serostatus was the only immune exposure information available for the cohort. Because counts were too low, around 17 rarely observed V segments, including chromosome 9 orphons, were left out of the earlier analysis of about 500 of the donors. A further reported finding was that TCR beta sequences accurately predicted the HLA-A and HLA-B alleles for most subjects in the first cohort. According to a later analysis, parvovirus B19, influenza, CMV and Epstein-Barr virus appeared linked to several top co-occurrence clusters. Because HLA typing was unavailable for some donors at each locus, only the typed subset was used in association tests. A cluster of highly shared sequence variants was judged likely to be a technical artifact of the sequencing pipeline. The cohort was sequenced for TCR beta chains only, and without alpha or paired-chain data the features that could be detected were limited. A later analysis found that HLA-associated TCR beta chains were more clonally expanded and had lower generation probabilities than equally common non-associated chains. Cytomegalovirus status was reported to be diagnosed by the classifier with high specificity and sensitivity in both the original and validation cohorts. Linkage disequilibrium might explain the correlated functional status among segregating V segments, but an unknown experimental factor could not be ruled out. In a later analysis, most CMV-associated TCR beta chains were found to appear HLA-restricted, with HLA associations seemingly driven largely by CMV exposure. When HLA alleles, especially DR and DQ, strongly co-occurred, TCR associations were difficult to assign to individual alleles. Because the 87-base-pair reads could not distinguish some IMGT-functional V segments, including TRBV6-2 and TRBV6-3, those segments were excluded. A total of 150 to 200 TCR beta chains were listed by the study as associated with cytomegalovirus. A later analysis associated 15,000 to 20,000 TCR beta sequences with specific HLA alleles at a false discovery rate of 0.05. In a later analysis, the rate of TCR association differed among HLA loci, with DRB1 alleles having the most associated TCRs and HLA-C alleles having the fewest. Sequencing depth was assumed to be roughly uniform across donors in the presence/absence analyses, though that assumption may not hold. A few of the identified cytomegalovirus-associated TCR beta chains were confirmed in vitro to be specific for cytomegalovirus antigens.

Cut back by 5 bases and 0 bases, the V and J ends lie 10 bases apart. The germline V gene sets CDR1 to SNHLY and CDR2 to FYNNEI. Counted from cysteine to phenylalanine, this CDR3 has 14 amino acids. Of the read, only the CDR3 DNA is kept; its 42 bases are in frame from base 1. The cohort comprised around 700 healthy bone marrow donors. At the time of sampling, every cohort member was nominally healthy, though immune exposures that went unrecorded were likely present. The donor tested CMV seropositive, placing the donor among the roughly 300 seropositive members of the cohort. A peripheral blood sample was collected from each donor, and TCR beta sequencing was performed on peripheral blood mononuclear cells. Genomic DNA was extracted from the blood cell samples with the Qiagen DNeasy Blood Extraction Kit.

The rearrangement joined TRBV2 to TRBJ1-1; the best D guess is TRBD1, with 5 bases matching. The sample taken for sequencing was PBMCs. The TCR comes from a man in his forties in good health and CMV-seropositive. The CDR3 protein is CASSNQGMNTEAFF. Read as DNA, the sequence is TGTGCCAGCAGTAATCAGGGAATGAACACTGAAGCTTTCTTT.